These 26 T cell receptor beta chains originate from one sample sequenced in a study of T-cell reconstitution after alpha-beta-depleted transplantation in children. Unique molecular identifiers were used to barcode this TCRbeta library. TCRdb re-derived calls from the PCR reads in MiXCR, one entry per CDR3 protein. The data show about a million distinct CDR3 sequences, roughly 29% seen once. Here the sequenced sample was PBMCs, mostly from graft donor cells, taken 360 days after TCRalphabeta/CD19-depleted stem cell transplant. Every receptor here comes from a boy under two years old who had a stem cell transplant for SCID, so the T cells may come from the graft donor.

CDR3 coding DNA: TGTGCCAGCAGGCTTGCTGGTGGCGAGCAGTTCTTC. It translates to CASRLAGGEQFF. The rearrangement joins TRBV11-2 to TRBJ2-1; D unresolved. Trimming removed 6 bases at V and 10 bases at J, with 13 bases between. CDR3 length equals 12 residues. Germline V gene data show CDR1 as SGHAT and CDR2 as FQNNGV.

The J gene is TRBJ2-4, the V gene TRBV9, with D hard to call. Trimming took off 3 bases at V and 7 bases at J, with 14 bases between the two ends. The CDR3 is made up of 14 amino acids. Looked up from germline, CDR1 is SGDLS and CDR2 is YYNGEE. As DNA, the CDR3 is TGTGCCAGCAGCGCCCGACCCGGATGGAACATTCAGTACTTC. It codes for CASSARPGWNIQYF.

The rearrangement uses TRBV5-1 and TRBJ1-2, with D uncertain. The germline V gene has CDR1 SGHRS and CDR2 YFSETQ. CDR3 size: 15 residues. Trimming cost V 0 bases and J 1 base, with 10 bases left between them. The CDR3 coding sequence is TGCGCCAGCAGCTTGGGTCTGGACGGTAACTATGGCTACACCTTC. As protein: CASSLGLDGNYGYTF.

At least ten counts were recorded for this clonotype. This chain connects TRBV12-3 or TRBV12-4 to TRBJ2-3; D tentatively fits TRBD1 or TRBD2 (6 bases each). This CDR3 has 15 residues. V was trimmed by 5 bases and J by 2 bases, leaving 14 bases between them. The CDR3 spells CASSPLRGLTDTQYF. For the CDR3, the DNA is TGTGCCAGCAGTCCCCTTCGGGGGCTCACAGATACGCAGTATTTT.

This clonotype has a handful of counts. This chain links TRBV9 with TRBJ2-7, with D perhaps TRBD1 (5 bases). The ends were cut back, 0 bases at V and 1 base at J, with 11 bases in the middle. Germline V gene lookup returns CDR1 SGDLS and CDR2 YYNGEE. This CDR3 has 15 residues. CDR3 residues: CASSVESAGSYEQYF. In DNA, the CDR3 is TGTGCCAGCAGCGTAGAATCGGCAGGGTCCTACGAGCAGTACTTC.

The chain recombines TRBV20-1 with TRBJ1-5, with TRBD1 as a possible D gene (5 bases). Germline V CDR1 and CDR2: DFQATT, SNEGSKA (reference sequence). The V end lost 3 bases, the J end lost 7 bases, and 13 bases lay between the germline ends. This CDR3 region has 13 residues. DNA for the CDR3: TGCAGTGCTAGTACAGGCTGGGGACAGCCCCAGCATTTT. As protein: CSASTGWGQPQHF.

This clonotype was counted a few times. DNA for the CDR3: TGTGCCAGCAGCTTCCTCCAGGGGGGATCAGATACGCAGTATTTT. It translates to CASSFLQGGSDTQYF. The chain has TRBV7-9 and TRBJ2-3; tentative D call: TRBD1 (7 bases). CDR1 and CDR2 (germline): SEHNR, FQNEAQ (reference sequence). The V end lost 3 bases, the J end lost 4 bases, and 14 bases lay between the germline ends. The CDR3 totals 15 residues.

The table lists this clonotype with a few counts. The chain has TRBV6-2 or TRBV6-3 and TRBJ2-1; 9 bases fit TRBD1. The CDR3 spans 18 residues. Germline V gene data show CDR1 as MNHEY and CDR2 as SVGEGT. The trim removed 2 bases at V and 3 bases at J, leaving 11 bases unmatched. In DNA, the CDR3 is TGTGCCAGCAGTTACGATTGGTCTGGGACAGGGTACTACAATGAGCAGTTCTTC. Translation gives CASSYDWSGTGYYNEQFF.

V usage is TRBV6-5 and J usage is TRBJ2-5; the match to TRBD2 covers 10 bases. Germline CDR1 reads MNHEY; CDR2 reads SVGAGI. The CDR3 is 16 residues long. V was pared by 5 bases and J by 1 base, with 7 bases of the junction left unmatched. CDR3 sequence (DNA): TGTGCCAGCAGTACTCTAGCGGGGGAGCTCCAAGAGACCCAGTACTTC. Its protein product is CASSTLAGELQETQYF.

This chain uses TRBV6-1 with TRBJ2-7, with 7 bases lining up with TRBD1. Germline V gene data show CDR1 as MNHNS and CDR2 as SASEGT. With V trimmed by 7 bases and J by 2 bases, 20 bases remained unmatched. The CDR3 contains 18 residues. CDR3 in amino acids: CASNPSLGTAGGTYEQYF. DNA for the CDR3: TGTGCCAGCAACCCCTCTTTAGGTACGGCAGGGGGAACCTACGAGCAGTACTTC.

The chain employs TRBV13 and TRBJ1-2, with TRBD1 matching 7 bases. The CDR3 is made up of 13 amino acids. The junction had 6 bases not matched to a gene; V was cut back by 3 bases and J by 8 bases. CDR1 is PRHDT, CDR2 FYEKMQ, per germline (reference sequence). This CDR3 is CASSLTGPPGYTF. The CDR3 coding sequence is TGTGCCAGCAGCTTGACAGGGCCCCCCGGCTACACCTTC.

The sample holds a few counts of this clonotype. V gene TRBV12-3 or TRBV12-4 combines with J gene TRBJ2-5, with D possibly TRBD2 on 5 matching bases. The V and J ends lost 5 bases and 5 bases respectively, with 24 bases between them. CDR3 length: 17 amino acids. In nucleotides, the CDR3 is TGTGCCAGCAGTCCCCGGCGGGCCCCTCTCCGGTGGGAGACCCAGTACTTC. Translated, it gives CASSPRRAPLRWETQYF.

This clonotype occurred a few times. This chain links TRBV19 with TRBJ2-3; D possibly matches TRBD1 or TRBD2 (5 bases each). CDR1 is LNHDA and CDR2 is SQIVND in the germline V gene (reference sequence). V was shortened by 7 bases and J by 1 base, with 12 bases between the two germline ends. The CDR3 sequence is 14 residues long. The chain's CDR3 is CASNNRDRTDTQYF. CDR3 DNA: TGTGCCAGTAACAACCGGGACCGCACAGATACGCAGTATTTT.

This clonotype was picked up a small number of times. V is TRBV6-1 and J is TRBJ1-1; the match to TRBD1 covers 7 bases. Losses at the gene ends were 7 bases for V and 5 bases for J; bases not matched to a gene: 7. The CDR3 is 13 amino acids. In germline, CDR1 is MNHNS, CDR2 SASEGT. DNA of the CDR3: TGTGCCAGCAAAGCAGGGGGAGTGACTGAAGCTTTCTTT. This sequence encodes CASKAGGVTEAFF.

This sequence joins TRBV5-1 and TRBJ1-1; unclear D gene. The CDR3 sequence is 16 residues long. V was pared by 4 bases and J by 0 bases, with 16 bases between. Germline-derived CDR1 and CDR2 are SGHRS and YFSETQ. The DNA for the CDR3 is TGCGCCAGCAGCCTATCCCTGGGCGGCTTGAACACTGAAGCTTTCTTT. Its translation: CASSLSLGGLNTEAFF.

A few counts support this clonotype. V gene TRBV12-3 or TRBV12-4 combines with J gene TRBJ1-1; no definite D call. V was trimmed by 2 bases and J by 5 bases, leaving 12 bases between them. CDR3 length equals 14 residues. The CDR3, as DNA: TGTGCCAGCAGTTTACGAATCCACGATACTGAAGCTTTCTTT. This sequence encodes CASSLRIHDTEAFF.

This clonotype was picked up a small number of times. The CDR3 DNA reads as TGTGCCAGCAGCCGGATGCCAGATACGCAGTATTTT. Amino acid sequence: CASSRMPDTQYF. J is TRBJ2-3 and V is TRBV6-5, with no clear D. From germline, CDR1 is MNHEY and CDR2 SVGAGI. Deletions cut 6 bases from V and 4 bases from J, with 8 bases between. This CDR3 contains 12 residues.

The J gene is TRBJ2-5, the V gene TRBV20-1; D might be TRBD2 (5 bases). Germline lookup yields CDR1 DFQATT and CDR2 SNEGSKA (reference sequence). Trimming took off 5 bases at V and 2 bases at J, with 12 bases between the two ends. The CDR3 is made up of 13 amino acids. In nucleotides, the CDR3 is TGCAGTGCTGGACTGCACGTACAAGAGACCCAGTACTTC. Amino acids: CSAGLHVQETQYF.

The chain uses TRBV3-1 and TRBJ2-7; no clear D. The V gene's germline CDR1 is LGHDT and CDR2 YNNKEL (reference sequence). V gave up 0 bases and J gave up 5 bases, with 14 bases separating them. There are 15 residues in the CDR3. The CDR3 DNA is TGTGCCAGCAGCCAAGAAGTGGTCCGGATTGACGAGCAGTACTTC. This encodes CASSQEVVRIDEQYF.

This clonotype has ten or more counts. V and J are TRBV5-6 and TRBJ2-7; D possibly uses TRBD1 or TRBD2 (7 bases each). CDR1 is SGHDT and CDR2 is YYEEEE in the germline V gene. The CDR3 extends over 15 amino acids. Trimming took 5 bases from V and 3 from J, leaving 18 bases between them. CDR3 protein: CASSRPGRGLYEQYF. The CDR3 DNA follows: TGTGCCAGCAGTCGCCCAGGGAGGGGGCTCTACGAGCAGTACTTC.

This clonotype has a handful of counts. The V gene is TRBV12-3 or TRBV12-4, the J gene TRBJ1-6, with 12 bases aligning to TRBD1. V was pared by 6 bases and J by 7 bases, with 10 bases of the junction left unmatched. This CDR3 is built from 17 residues. This chain's CDR3 is CASSRMGQGAWNSPLHF. CDR3 sequence (DNA): TGTGCCAGCAGCCGCATGGGACAGGGGGCTTGGAATTCACCCCTCCACTTT.

This clonotype appeared a few times. The chain recombines TRBV29-1 with TRBJ2-7; D ambiguous. Germline CDR1 SQVTM, CDR2 ANQGSEA. V gave up 7 bases and J gave up 2 bases, with 12 bases separating them. The CDR3 has 12 amino acids. The CDR3 reads CSAGLTPYEQYF. For the CDR3, the DNA is TGCAGCGCGGGCCTTACCCCCTACGAGCAGTACTTC.

The chain uses TRBV5-1 and TRBJ1-2, with 9 bases aligning to TRBD1. Germline-derived CDR1 and CDR2 are SGHRS and YFSETQ. Trimming at V came to 5 bases and at J to 2 bases, leaving 4 bases not matched to a gene. The CDR3 length is 14 residues. CDR3: CASRTGGRNYGYTF. CDR3 in DNA: TGCGCCAGCAGGACAGGGGGAAGAAACTATGGCTACACCTTC. The variable domain in full, with the rest retrieved from reference TRBV5-1 and TRBJ1-2, is KAGVTQTPRYLIKTRGQQVTLSCSPISGHRSVSWYQQTPGQGLQFLFEYFSETQRNKGNFPGRFSGRQFSNSRSEMNVSTLELGDSALYLCASRTGGRNYGYTFGSGTRLTVV.

There are a few counts of this clonotype. The chain joins TRBV12-3 or TRBV12-4 to TRBJ1-6; D uncertain. The CDR3 totals 13 residues. Trimming left V 1 base short and J 11 bases short, with 9 bases between. In DNA form, the CDR3 reads TGTGCCAGCAGTTTAGGGACGAAGGCACCCCTCCACTTT. Translation: CASSLGTKAPLHF.

At least ten counts were recorded for this clonotype. The chain employs TRBV9 and TRBJ2-5, with D hard to call. Germline V gene data show CDR1 as SGDLS and CDR2 as YYNGEE. Trimming shortened V by 0 bases and J by 0 bases, and 9 bases separated the two germline ends. The CDR3 spans 15 residues. The CDR3 sequence: CASSVATAYQETQYF. Here the CDR3 DNA reads TGTGCCAGCAGCGTAGCCACAGCTTACCAAGAGACCCAGTACTTC.

This clonotype was detected once. The rearrangement links TRBV6-1 to TRBJ2-3; D assignment may be TRBD1 or TRBD2 (5 bases each). The germline CDR1 and CDR2 sequences are MNHNS and SASEGT. This CDR3 region has 14 residues. Trimming left V 8 bases short and J 3 bases short, with 15 bases between. The DNA for the CDR3 is TGTGCCAGCGGGGGTGGGTGGAGTACAGATACGCAGTATTTT. Its translation is CASGGGWSTDTQYF.